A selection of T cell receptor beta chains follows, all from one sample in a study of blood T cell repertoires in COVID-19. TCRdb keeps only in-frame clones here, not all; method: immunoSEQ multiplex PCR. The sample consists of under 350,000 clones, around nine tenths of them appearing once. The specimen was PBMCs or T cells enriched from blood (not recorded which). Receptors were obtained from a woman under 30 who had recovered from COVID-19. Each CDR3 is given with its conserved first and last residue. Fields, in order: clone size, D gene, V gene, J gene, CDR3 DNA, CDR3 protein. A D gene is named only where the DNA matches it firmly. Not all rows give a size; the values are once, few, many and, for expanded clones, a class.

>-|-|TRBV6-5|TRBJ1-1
TGTGCCAGCAGCAATCAACAACAGGGTCCTGAAGCTTTCTTT
CASSNQQQGPEAFF
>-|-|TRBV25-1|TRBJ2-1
TGTGCCAGCACAACCCAGGGAGGCGAGCAGTTCTTC
CASTTQGGEQFF
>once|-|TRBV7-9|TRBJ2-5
TGTGCCAGCAGCTTAGACGGACAGACTTCGGGGACCCAGTACTTC
CASSLDGQTSGTQYF
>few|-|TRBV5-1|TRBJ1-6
TGCGCCAGTCGGGATTATAATTCACCCCTCCACTTT
CASRDYNSPLHF
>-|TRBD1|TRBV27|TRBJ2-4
TGTGCCAGCAGTGTAGGGCGACAGGGTCCGGACATTCAGTACTTC
CASSVGRQGPDIQYF
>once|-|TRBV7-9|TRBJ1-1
TGTGCCAGCAGCGGACGTACAGGTGACACTGAAGCTTTCTTT
CASSGRTGDTEAFF
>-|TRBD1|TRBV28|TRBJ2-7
TGTGCCAGCAGTCCTGGGGGACAGAACTACGAGCAGTACTTC
CASSPGGQNYEQYF
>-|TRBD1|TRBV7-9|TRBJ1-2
TGTGCCAGCAGCCTTCGACAGGGCCATGGCTACACCTTC
CASSLRQGHGYTF
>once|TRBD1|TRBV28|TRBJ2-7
TGTGCCAGCACCCGACAGGGGTCCTACGAGCAGTACTTC
CASTRQGSYEQYF
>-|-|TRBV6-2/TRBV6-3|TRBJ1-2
TGTGCCAGCAGTGCCGCACAGGCCACCTATGGCTACACCTTC
CASSAAQATYGYTF
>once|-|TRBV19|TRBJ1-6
TGTGCCAGTAGTACGACCGCAGGGGCTGGTCGGGCCAATAATTCACCCCTCCACTTT
CASSTTAGAGRANNSPLHF
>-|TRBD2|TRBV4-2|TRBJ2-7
TGTGCCAGCAGCCAAGTTAGCGGGAGCTCCTACGAGCAGTACTTC
CASSQVSGSSYEQYF
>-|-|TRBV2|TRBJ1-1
TGTGCCAGCACCGAATCAGATGGGGCCGTGAACACTGAAGCTTTCTTT
CASTESDGAVNTEAFF
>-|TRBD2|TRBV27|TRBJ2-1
TGTGCCAGCAGTTTTCTAGCGGGATCGATGTTCTTC
CASSFLAGSMFF
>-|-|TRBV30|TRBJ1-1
TGTGCCTGGGGGAGACGGGGAATTATAGTGAACACTGAAGCTTTCTTT
CAWGRRGIIVNTEAFF
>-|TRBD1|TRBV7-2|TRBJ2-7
TGTGCCAGCAGCATGACATCCGGGACAGTTCATTCCTACGAGCAGTACTTC
CASSMTSGTVHSYEQYF
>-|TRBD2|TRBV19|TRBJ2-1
TGTGCCAGTAGTATCGGGCCGGGCGGGGGTACGATCTTC
CASSIGPGGGTIF
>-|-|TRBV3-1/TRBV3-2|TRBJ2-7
TGTGCCAGCAGCCAAGATAGGCTAGTACTCCACGAGCAGTACTTC
CASSQDRLVLHEQYF
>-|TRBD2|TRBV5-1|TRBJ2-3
TGCGCCAGCAGCTTGGGACTAGCGAGAGACTCAGATACGCAGTATTTT
CASSLGLARDSDTQYF
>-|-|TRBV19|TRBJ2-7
TGTGCCAGTAGTATTCGGGGAGTCGGAGGCCACTCCTACGAGCAGTACTTC
CASSIRGVGGHSYEQYF
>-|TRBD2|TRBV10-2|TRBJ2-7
TGCGCCAGCAGCCCAGGACTAGAGAGGGCCTACGAGCAGTACTTC
CASSPGLERAYEQYF
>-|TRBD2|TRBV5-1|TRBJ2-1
TGCGCCAGCAGCACGGGACTAGCGGGAGCGAATGAGCAGTTCTTC
CASSTGLAGANEQFF
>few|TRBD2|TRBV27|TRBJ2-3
TGTGCCAGCAGCCACCTCGAGGAGGGAAGGCGGGGGGATACGCAGTATTTT
CASSHLEEGRRGDTQYF
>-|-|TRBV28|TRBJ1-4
TGTGCCAGCAGTTTGCAAGGGGCCAGTGAAAAACTGTTTTTT
CASSLQGASEKLFF
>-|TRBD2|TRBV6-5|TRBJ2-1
TGTGCCAGCCGCCGGGGGGTAGGGGACAATGAGCAGTTCTTC
CASRRGVGDNEQFF
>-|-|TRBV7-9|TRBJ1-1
TGTGCCAGCAGCTTAGTGGAGGGGTCTAATGAAGCTTTCTTT
CASSLVEGSNEAFF
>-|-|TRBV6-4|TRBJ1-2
TGTGCCAGCAGCGTCAACAGAGATGGAAACTATGGCTACACCTTC
CASSVNRDGNYGYTF
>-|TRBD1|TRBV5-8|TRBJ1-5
TGTGCCAGCAGCTTGGGGGGAGGACAGGGGGTAAAACAGCCCCAGCATTTT
CASSLGGGQGVKQPQHF
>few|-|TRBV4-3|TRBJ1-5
TGCGCCAGCAGCCAAGAAACAGGGTATAGCAATCAGCCCCAGCATTTT
CASSQETGYSNQPQHF
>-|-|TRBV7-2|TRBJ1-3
TGTGCCAGCAGCTCCGGACAGTTCTCTGGAAACACCATATATTTT
CASSSGQFSGNTIYF
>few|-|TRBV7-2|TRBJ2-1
TGTGCCAGCAGCTTATCGGGACTTAACAATGAGCAGTTCTTC
CASSLSGLNNEQFF
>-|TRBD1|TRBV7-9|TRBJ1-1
TGTGCCAGCAGCCCGACGACAGGGTTGGGCGCTGAAGCTTTCTTT
CASSPTTGLGAEAFF
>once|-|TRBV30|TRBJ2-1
TGTGCCTGGAGTGGGAGCAGGGTTTCCTACAATGAGCAGTTCTTC
CAWSGSRVSYNEQFF
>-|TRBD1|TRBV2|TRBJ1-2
TGTGCCAGCAGCCGACAGGGGGCAATCTATGGCTACACCTTC
CASSRQGAIYGYTF
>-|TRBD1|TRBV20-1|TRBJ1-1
TGCACAATGGACAGGAACACTGGAGCTTTCTTT
CTMDRNTGAFF
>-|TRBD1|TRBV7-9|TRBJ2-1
TGTGCCAGCAGCCGGGACAGGGTCTCCTACAATGAGCAGTTCTTC
CASSRDRVSYNEQFF
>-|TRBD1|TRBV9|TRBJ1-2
TGTGCCAGCAGTAATACAGGGGATGGCTACACCTTC
CASSNTGDGYTF
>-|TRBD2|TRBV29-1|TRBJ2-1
TGCAGCGCAACGGGGACTAGCGGGGGCGATGAGCAGTTCTTC
CSATGTSGGDEQFF
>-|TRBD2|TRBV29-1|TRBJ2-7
TGCAGCGTTGATGGCGGGAGCGGGTACGAGCAGTACTTC
CSVDGGSGYEQYF
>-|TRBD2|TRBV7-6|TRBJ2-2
TGTGCCAGCAGCCCAAGACTAGCGGGCACCGGGGAGCTGTTTTTT
CASSPRLAGTGELFF
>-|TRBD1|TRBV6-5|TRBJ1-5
TGTGCCAGCAGTTCCAGGACAGGACATCAGCCCCAGCATTTT
CASSSRTGHQPQHF
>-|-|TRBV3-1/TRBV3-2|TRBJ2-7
TGTGCCAGCAGCCAAGAGGACGGACGGGGGACCTCCTACGAGCAGTACTTC
CASSQEDGRGTSYEQYF
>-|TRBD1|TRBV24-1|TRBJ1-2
TGTGCCACCAGTGAGACAGGGGCTACACTCTATGGCTACACCTTC
CATSETGATLYGYTF
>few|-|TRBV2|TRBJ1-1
TGTGCCAGCAGTTTCGACAGAGAAGCTTTCTTT
CASSFDREAFF
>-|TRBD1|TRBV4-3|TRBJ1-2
TGCGCCAGCAGCCTCGGGACAGCTTACAAGGGGTTTAACTATGGCTACACCTTC
CASSLGTAYKGFNYGYTF
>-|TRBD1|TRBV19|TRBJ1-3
TGTGCCAGTAGGAATCACAGGGGCGGACCTGGAAACACCATATATTTT
CASRNHRGGPGNTIYF
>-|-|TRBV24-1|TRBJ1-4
TGTGCCACCAGTGATGGTAGGGGTAGTAGAGAAAAACTGTTTTTT
CATSDGRGSREKLFF
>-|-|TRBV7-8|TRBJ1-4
TGTGCCAGCAGCTTCTTGGGGAGTGAAAAACTGTTTTTT
CASSFLGSEKLFF
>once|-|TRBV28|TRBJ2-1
TGTGCCAGCAGTTTATATAGCGGCCACAATGAGCAGTTCTTC
CASSLYSGHNEQFF
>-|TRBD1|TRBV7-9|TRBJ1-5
TGTGCCAGCAGCCTGACAGGGGGAAGCAATCAGCCCCAGCATTTT
CASSLTGGSNQPQHF
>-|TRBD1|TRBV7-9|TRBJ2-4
TGTGCCAGCAGTCGACCGGGGTCAGGGGGCCAAAACATTCAGTACTTC
CASSRPGSGGQNIQYF